The rows below give T cell receptor beta chains drawn from one sample of a study of blood T cell repertoires in COVID-19. Profiled with immunoSEQ multiplex PCR; TCRdb holds only in-frame clones, not every one. The top ten clones hold approximately 2% of a sample with hundreds of thousands of clones, around 89% of them seen once. Input material: PBMCs or T cells enriched from blood (not recorded which). These receptors originate from an older woman in a cohort exposed to, infected with or recovered from COVID-19 (not recorded which). Each CDR3 is given with its conserved first and last residue. A D gene is named only where the DNA matches it firmly. A clone size is listed for some rows: how often the clone was seen (once, few, many), or a class if it is expanded.

CDR3: CSAEIADTQYF
DNA: TGCAGTGCTGAAATAGCAGATACGCAGTATTTT
length: 11
J: TRBJ2-3
V: TRBV20-1
D: .
size: .

CDR3: CSVEEGTGELFF
DNA: TGCAGCGTTGAGGAGGGGACCGGGGAGCTGTTTTTT
length: 12
J: TRBJ2-2
V: TRBV29-1
D: .
size: .

CDR3: CASSLQGTDTQYF
DNA: TGTGCCAGCAGCTTGCAGGGGACAGATACGCAGTATTTT
length: 13
J: TRBJ2-3
V: TRBV5-4
D: .
size: .

CDR3: CASSSRPGGVWNEQFF
DNA: TGTGCCAGCAGCTCTCGACCGGGAGGGGTGTGGAATGAGCAGTTCTTC
length: 16
J: TRBJ2-1
V: TRBV27
D: TRBD2
size: .

CDR3: CASRPGLGPHTQYF
DNA: TGTGCCAGTAGGCCGGGGTTAGGTCCGCATACGCAGTATTTT
length: 14
J: TRBJ2-3
V: TRBV19
D: .
size: .

CDR3: CASSFGTSGRVVGYEQYF
DNA: TGTGCCAGCTCCTTCGGGACTAGCGGGAGAGTCGTCGGCTACGAGCAGTACTTC
length: 18
J: TRBJ2-7
V: TRBV18
D: TRBD2
size: .

CDR3: CATRDSSYNEQFF
DNA: TGTGCCACCAGGGACAGCTCCTACAATGAGCAGTTCTTC
length: 13
J: TRBJ2-1
V: TRBV24-1
D: .
size: .

CDR3: CASAGTSGPGGEQYF
DNA: TGCGCCAGCGCGGGGACTAGCGGGCCAGGGGGCGAGCAGTACTTC
length: 15
J: TRBJ2-7
V: TRBV5-1
D: TRBD2
size: .

CDR3: CASSGSRLPYNEQFF
DNA: TGTGCCAGCAGCGGCTCCCGACTGCCATACAATGAGCAGTTCTTC
length: 15
J: TRBJ2-1
V: TRBV9
D: .
size: .

CDR3: CASRFRQDNEKLFF
DNA: TGTGCCAGCAGGTTTAGGCAGGATAATGAAAAACTGTTTTTT
length: 14
J: TRBJ1-4
V: TRBV6-5
D: .
size: .

CDR3: CASSTHSGSGTDTQYF
DNA: TGTGCCAGTAGTACCCATAGCGGGTCGGGCACAGATACGCAGTATTTT
length: 16
J: TRBJ2-3
V: TRBV19
D: TRBD2
size: .

CDR3: CASSLRYGRDLYF
DNA: TGTGCCAGCAGTTTACGGTACGGGAGGGACCTGTACTTC
length: 13
J: TRBJ2-7
V: TRBV12-3/TRBV12-4
D: TRBD2
size: .

CDR3: CASSLLRQGTDTQYF
DNA: TGCGCCAGCAGCTTGCTTCGACAGGGCACAGATACGCAGTATTTT
length: 15
J: TRBJ2-3
V: TRBV5-1
D: .
size: .

CDR3: CASSAPGEQYF
DNA: TGTGCCAGCAGTGCTCCAGGGGAGCAGTACTTC
length: 11
J: TRBJ2-7
V: TRBV25-1
D: .
size: .

CDR3: CASSPWGGLASEQFF
DNA: TGTGCCAGCTCACCGTGGGGAGGGCTAGCGTCTGAGCAGTTCTTC
length: 15
J: TRBJ2-1
V: TRBV18
D: TRBD2
size: .

CDR3: CASSLARGGYNEQFF
DNA: TGTGCCAGCAGCTTAGCGCGGGGGGGGTACAATGAGCAGTTCTTC
length: 15
J: TRBJ2-1
V: TRBV7-2
D: TRBD2
size: .

CDR3: CASLRGGGEGTEAFF
DNA: TGTGCCAGCCTACGGGGAGGGGGAGAGGGGACTGAAGCTTTCTTT
length: 15
J: TRBJ1-1
V: TRBV7-9
D: .
size: .

CDR3: CSVDRGRQTEAFF
DNA: TGCAGCGTAGACAGGGGGAGACAAACTGAAGCTTTCTTT
length: 13
J: TRBJ1-1
V: TRBV29-1
D: TRBD1
size: .

CDR3: CASRSGAGNTEAFF
DNA: TGTGCCAGCAGAAGCGGGGCAGGGAACACTGAAGCTTTCTTT
length: 14
J: TRBJ1-1
V: TRBV9
D: .
size: .

CDR3: CASSQEPPRQGGGNTIYF
DNA: TGCGCCAGCAGCCAAGAGCCCCCTCGACAGGGTGGTGGGAACACCATATATTTT
length: 18
J: TRBJ1-3
V: TRBV4-3
D: TRBD1
size: .

CDR3: CASRTQQGQGYEQYF
DNA: TGTGCCAGCAGGACCCAACAGGGACAGGGCTACGAGCAGTACTTC
length: 15
J: TRBJ2-7
V: TRBV2
D: TRBD1
size: .

CDR3: CASSETSATDTQYF
DNA: TGTGCCAGCAGTGAAACTAGCGCCACAGATACGCAGTATTTT
length: 14
J: TRBJ2-3
V: TRBV6-4
D: TRBD2
size: few

CDR3: CATSRGDNRKPGELFF
DNA: TGTGCCACCAGCAGGGGGGACAATAGGAAGCCCGGGGAGCTGTTTTTT
length: 16
J: TRBJ2-2
V: TRBV15
D: .
size: .

CDR3: CASMATSGSYEQYF
DNA: TGCGCCAGCATGGCGACTAGCGGATCTTACGAGCAGTACTTC
length: 14
J: TRBJ2-7
V: TRBV5-1
D: TRBD2
size: .

CDR3: CASSASLSGGTDTQYF
DNA: TGTGCCAGCAGCGCCTCTCTTAGCGGGGGCACAGATACGCAGTATTTT
length: 16
J: TRBJ2-3
V: TRBV9
D: TRBD2
size: .

CDR3: CASSLGQYPLTDTQYF
DNA: TGTGCCAGCAGCTTGGGACAGTATCCCCTCACAGATACGCAGTATTTT
length: 16
J: TRBJ2-3
V: TRBV7-2
D: TRBD1
size: .

CDR3: CASSLPGSFYEQYF
DNA: TGTGCCAGCAGTTTACCGGGAAGTTTTTACGAGCAGTACTTC
length: 14
J: TRBJ2-7
V: TRBV28
D: .
size: .

CDR3: CASSVTGQGFSYEQYF
DNA: TGTGCCAGCAGTGTCACCGGACAGGGCTTTTCCTACGAGCAGTACTTC
length: 16
J: TRBJ2-7
V: TRBV2
D: TRBD1
size: few

CDR3: CASSLGSRGNQPQHF
DNA: TGTGCCAGCAGCTTGGGATCCAGGGGCAATCAGCCCCAGCATTTT
length: 15
J: TRBJ1-5
V: TRBV5-6
D: .
size: .

CDR3: CASSSTFGQDLF
DNA: TGTGCCAGCAGTTCAACATTCGGACAGGACCTCTTC
length: 12
J: TRBJ2-7
V: TRBV28
D: TRBD1
size: .

CDR3: CASSFSLGEGTNF
DNA: TGTGCCAGCAGCTTCTCGTTGGGGGAGGGAACCAACTTC
length: 13
J: TRBJ2-5
V: TRBV7-2
D: TRBD2
size: .

CDR3: CASSFAGTGGGVLGYTF
DNA: TGTGCCAGCAGCTTCGCCGGGACAGGGGGCGGGGTTCTGGGCTACACCTTC
length: 17
J: TRBJ1-2
V: TRBV7-2
D: TRBD1
size: few

CDR3: CASSRGPSGLVEQYF
DNA: TGTGCCAGTAGTAGAGGACCTAGCGGACTTGTCGAGCAGTACTTC
length: 15
J: TRBJ2-7
V: TRBV19
D: TRBD2
size: once

CDR3: CAKAGTAPYEQYF
DNA: TGTGCCAAGGCCGGGACAGCTCCCTACGAGCAGTACTTC
length: 13
J: TRBJ2-7
V: TRBV6-5
D: TRBD1
size: .

CDR3: CAISVGTSGYEQYF
DNA: TGTGCCATCAGTGTCGGGACTAGCGGTTACGAGCAGTACTTC
length: 14
J: TRBJ2-7
V: TRBV10-3
D: TRBD2
size: .

CDR3: CASSMFLGGNYEQYF
DNA: TGTGCCAGTAGTATGTTTCTCGGCGGGAACTACGAGCAGTACTTC
length: 15
J: TRBJ2-7
V: TRBV19
D: .
size: .

CDR3: CASSLSGAKNTEAFF
DNA: TGTGCCAGCAGTTTATCAGGGGCCAAAAACACTGAAGCTTTCTTT
length: 15
J: TRBJ1-1
V: TRBV28
D: .
size: .

CDR3: CASSRGQGSVTDTQYF
DNA: TGTGCCAGCAGCCGAGGACAGGGTAGTGTCACAGATACGCAGTATTTT
length: 16
J: TRBJ2-3
V: TRBV4-2
D: TRBD1
size: .

CDR3: CASSIGRGYEQYF
DNA: TGTGCCAGCAGCATAGGCCGGGGATACGAGCAGTACTTC
length: 13
J: TRBJ2-7
V: TRBV7-3
D: .
size: .

CDR3: CASSELGGGTNEQFF
DNA: TGCGCCAGCAGTGAGTTGGGCGGGGGAACCAATGAGCAGTTCTTC
length: 15
J: TRBJ2-1
V: TRBV10-2
D: TRBD2
size: .

CDR3: CASSPLHGGLRQETQYF
DNA: TGTGCCAGCAGCCCCCTGCATGGCGGGTTGAGACAAGAGACCCAGTACTTC
length: 17
J: TRBJ2-5
V: TRBV9
D: .
size: .

CDR3: CASSLSTSGGEQFF
DNA: TGTGCCAGCAGTTTATCGACTAGCGGGGGTGAGCAGTTCTTC
length: 14
J: TRBJ2-1
V: TRBV27
D: TRBD2
size: few

CDR3: CASSVDGAVAGELFF
DNA: TGTGCCAGCAGCGTAGATGGGGCCGTGGCCGGGGAGCTGTTTTTT
length: 15
J: TRBJ2-2
V: TRBV9
D: .
size: once